The TCR beta chain under discussion was sequenced for a study of vaccination and CD4 T cells after COVID-19. Study details: Participants got two doses of BNT162b2 or mRNA-1273 vaccine. Samples taken post-COVID came a median about 3 months after diagnosis, ranging from 35 to 161.

An Oncomine TCR Beta short-read assay was used to sequence the DNA from cultured CD4+ T cells. One entry per CDR3 protein, called by TCRdb with MiXCR from the PCR reads. The repertoire holds 15,000 or so distinct CDR3 sequences, with just under 45% as singletons. As for treatment: roughly 11-day PBMC culture with coronavirus spike peptide pools or control peptides (ViraFEST assay). The germline gives CDR1 MNHNS, CDR2 SASEGT. Losses at the gene ends were 7 bases for V and 7 bases for J; bases not matched to a gene: 9. This CDR3 comprises 14 residues. This clonotype was counted only a few times. Its antigen remains unidentified.

The TCR originated in a human donor who had recovered from COVID-19. The V and J genes are TRBV6-1 and TRBJ1-2, with 10 bases that match TRBD1. The sample consisted of CD4+ T cells from blood, cultured in vitro. In DNA form, the CDR3 reads TGTGCCAGCACTCCGACAGGGGGCAGGACTGGCTACACCTTC. It yields the protein CASTPTGGRTGYTF.